A single sample gave rise to the 30 T cell receptor beta chains below, sequenced in a study of shared clonotypes between healthy human individuals. Libraries were prepared by immunoSEQ multiplex PCR; TCRdb keeps only in-frame clonotypes and omits some of them. The data contain a few million clones, more than 80% of them singletons. The source material was naive CD4+ T cells sorted from blood. Subset in this sample: CD45RA+ positively selected. The receptors stem from a man aged 18 to 29 in good health.

The genes are TRBV7-2 and TRBJ2-1, with 9 positions matching TRBD2. The trim removed 2 bases at V and 6 bases at J, leaving 5 bases unmatched. Germline assignment: CDR1 SGHTA and CDR2 FQGNSA. CDR3 length: 15 residues. CDR3 bases: TGTGCCAGCAGCTTATCGGTTAGCGGGGGCAATGAGCAGTTCTTC. Translation: CASSLSVSGGNEQFF.

V is TRBV5-6 and J is TRBJ2-5; D gene unclear. V was clipped by 4 bases and J by 3 bases, with 16 bases between them. Germline CDR1 reads SGHDT; CDR2 reads YYEEEE. This CDR3 comprises 15 residues. The CDR3 coding sequence is TGTGCCAGCAGCCGAGGCACCCTGGGCGAAGAGACCCAGTACTTC. It specifies CASSRGTLGEETQYF.

In DNA, the CDR3 is TGCAGCGTTGATAGCGGGGGCCCCAAGACCCAGTACTTC. Protein product: CSVDSGGPKTQYF. V is TRBV29-1 and J is TRBJ2-5, with TRBD2 identical over 9 bases. The V and J ends lost 3 bases and 6 bases, in that order; junction bases with no gene match: 5. The CDR3 covers 13 residues. CDR1 SQVTM and CDR2 ANQGSEA come from the germline V gene. The full variable domain, with the rest looked up from reference TRBV29-1 and TRBJ2-5, is SAVISQKPSRDICQRGTSLTIQCQVDSQVTMMFWYRQQPGQSLTLIATANQGSEATYESGFVIDKFPISRPNLTFSTLTVSNMSPEDSSIYLCSVDSGGPKTQYFGPGTRLLVL.

The chain carries TRBV19 and TRBJ2-1, with a possible D match to TRBD2 (6 bases). Germline V lookup: CDR1 LNHDA, CDR2 SQIVND (reference sequence). Trimming cost V 4 bases and J 3 bases, with 16 bases left between them. This CDR3 comprises 16 residues. The CDR3 bases are TGTGCCAGTAGTAGCCCAGCTAGCGTAGGCTACAATGAGCAGTTCTTC. Its protein is CASSSPASVGYNEQFF.

The chain recombines TRBV7-9 with TRBJ2-1; 15 nucleotides align to TRBD2. The CDR3 loop spans 16 amino acids. With V trimmed by 8 bases and J by 0 bases, 2 bases remained unmatched. Germline CDR1 and CDR2: SEHNR and FQNEAQ (reference sequence). The CDR3 sequence is CASGLAGGSSYNEQFF. As DNA, the CDR3 is TGTGCCAGCGGACTAGCGGGAGGGAGCTCCTACAATGAGCAGTTCTTC.

The CDR3 is CASIPIGAVNTEAFF. The DNA for the CDR3 is TGTGCCAGCATACCTATCGGGGCCGTGAACACTGAAGCTTTCTTT. This rearrangement joins TRBV21-1 to TRBJ1-1. TRBV21-1 corresponds to a pseudogene. CDR3 length: 15 amino acids.

The chain uses TRBV6-1 and TRBJ1-5; no clear D. Germline V CDR1 and CDR2: MNHNS, SASEGT. The V end was cut by 0 bases, the J end by 5 bases, with 5 bases between. The CDR3 consists of 13 residues. This chain's CDR3 is CASSEASYQPQHF. The CDR3 nucleotides read TGTGCCAGCAGTGAAGCCAGCTATCAGCCCCAGCATTTT.

As concerns this clone: Different DNA sequences within this sample yield the same CDR3. The CDR3 protein is CASSWGGDTEAFF. The CDR3 DNA follows: TGCGCCAGCAGCTGGGGGGGAGACACTGAAGCTTTCTTT. The V call is TRBV5-1, the J call TRBJ1-1, with a weak D call TRBD1 (5 bases). Trimming removed 3 bases at V and 3 bases at J, with 9 bases between. The CDR3 totals 13 residues. CDR1 and CDR2 (germline): SGHRS, YFSETQ.

Regarding this clone: The same CDR3 also results from other DNA sequences found in this sample. The V and J genes are TRBV18 and TRBJ2-3, with a possible D match to TRBD2 (5 bases). Germline CDR1 is KGHSH and CDR2 is LQKENI. The V and J ends lost 0 bases and 4 bases respectively, with 5 bases between them. The CDR3 is 13 residues long. The CDR3 DNA reads as TGTGCCAGCTCACCACCCGGGGCAGATACGCAGTATTTT. It specifies CASSPPGADTQYF.

The chain links TRBV5-1 to TRBJ2-1, with D tentatively TRBD2 (5 bases). Trimming shortened V by 8 bases and J by 3 bases, and 15 bases separated the two germline ends. This CDR3 has 14 amino acids. CDR1 is SGHRS and CDR2 is YFSETQ in the germline V gene. CDR3 region: CASRLGDFYNEQFF. The DNA of the CDR3 is TGCGCCAGTCGATTGGGAGATTTCTACAATGAGCAGTTCTTC.

The V call is TRBV4-3, the J call TRBJ1-1; D uncertain. Trimming shortened V by 3 bases and J by 7 bases, and 6 bases separated the two germline ends. CDR3 length: 11 residues. Germline V gene sequence: CDR1 LGHNA, CDR2 YSLEER. CDR3 DNA: TGCGCCAGCAGCCATGGAGATGAAGCTTTCTTT. Encoded protein: CASSHGDEAFF.

Concerning this clone: The same CDR3 also results from other DNA sequences found in this sample. This rearrangement joins TRBV18 to TRBJ2-7; D gene uncertain. Deletions cut 3 bases from V and 3 bases from J, with 9 bases between. The CDR3 has 13 amino acids. Germline CDR1 KGHSH, CDR2 LQKENI. The CDR3 bases are TGTGCCAGCTCACCTTATGGCGGCTACGAGCAGTACTTC. Translation: CASSPYGGYEQYF.

The V and J genes are TRBV10-2 and TRBJ1-4, with D tentatively TRBD1 (5 bases). From germline, CDR1 is WSHSY and CDR2 SAAADI. With 6 bases removed from V and 8 bases from J, the gap between germline ends came to 13 bases. This CDR3 contains 13 residues. CDR3 sequence: CASSAGTAEKLFF. The CDR3 nucleotides are TGCGCCAGCAGCGCCGGGACTGCAGAAAAACTGTTTTTT.

The chain joins TRBV18 to TRBJ2-5, with D uncertain. V lost 1 base and J 1 base, leaving 4 bases between the germline ends. Per germline, CDR1 KGHSH and CDR2 LQKENI. The CDR3 runs 13 residues. CDR3 protein: CASSPRAQETQYF. The CDR3 DNA sequence: TGTGCCAGCTCACCACGGGCCCAAGAGACCCAGTACTTC.

V gene TRBV6-5 combines with J gene TRBJ1-4, with D tentatively TRBD1 (5 bases). V lost 4 bases to trimming and J lost 8 bases, with 17 bases between them. CDR1 MNHEY and CDR2 SVGAGI come from the germline V gene. The CDR3 is 15 amino acids. The CDR3 protein is CASSSAGTIGEKLFF. As DNA, the CDR3 is TGTGCCAGCAGTTCAGCCGGGACGATCGGGGAAAAACTGTTTTTT.

This chain joins TRBV29-1 and TRBJ1-1; a possible D gene is TRBD1 (5 bases). V was cut by 0 bases and J by 0 bases, with 14 bases left in between. The CDR3 consists of 16 residues. From germline, CDR1 is SQVTM and CDR2 ANQGSEA. This chain's CDR3 is CSVEDRGLTMNTEAFF. The CDR3 DNA sequence: TGCAGCGTTGAAGATCGGGGGTTGACAATGAACACTGAAGCTTTCTTT.

The rearrangement joins TRBV30 to TRBJ2-1, with D uncertain. The CDR3 consists of 13 residues. The V end was cut by 2 bases, the J end by 5 bases, with 10 bases between. Germline CDR1 GTSNPN, CDR2 SVGIG (reference sequence). As DNA, the CDR3 is TGTGCCTGGAGTCTCTCTCTCCACAATGAGCAGTTCTTC. Encoded protein: CAWSLSLHNEQFF.

This chain links TRBV5-1 with TRBJ2-1, with TRBD1 matching over 8 bases. The CDR3 runs to 15 residues. The trim removed 4 bases at V and 6 bases at J, leaving 9 bases unmatched. CDR1 and CDR2 (germline): SGHRS, YFSETQ. In nucleotides, the CDR3 is TGCGCCAGCAGCATCGGTGACAGGGGTTTCAATGAGCAGTTCTTC. This codes for CASSIGDRGFNEQFF.

The chain has TRBV6-5 and TRBJ1-2; 10 bases map to TRBD1. V gave up 5 bases and J gave up 4 bases; unmatched junction bases: 4. The V gene's germline CDR1 is MNHEY and CDR2 SVGAGI. The CDR3 covers 14 residues. CDR3 region: CASSRQGARYGYTF. CDR3 nucleotides: TGTGCCAGCAGTCGACAGGGGGCCCGCTATGGCTACACCTTC.

The gene calls are TRBV9 and TRBJ1-6; no clear D gene. V was pared by 6 bases and J by 3 bases, with 10 bases between. The CDR3 is 14 residues long. Per germline, CDR1 SGDLS and CDR2 YYNGEE. The CDR3 is CASTSGDYNSPLHF. The CDR3 DNA sequence: TGTGCCAGCACGTCGGGTGACTATAATTCACCCCTCCACTTT. Drawing the rest from reference TRBV9 and TRBJ1-6, the complete variable domain is DSGVTQTPKHLITATGQRVTLRCSPRSGDLSVYWYQQSLDQGLQFLIQYYNGEERAKGNILERFSAQQFPDLHSELNLSSLELGDSALYFCASTSGDYNSPLHFGNGTRLTVT.

The chain uses TRBV21-1 and TRBJ2-6. TRBV21-1 is given as a pseudogene. CDR3 length: 16 amino acids. DNA of the CDR3: TGTGCCAGCAGCAAAGGTGGGGGTTCAGGGGCCAACGTCCTGACTTTC. This codes for CASSKGGGSGANVLTF.

The rearrangement uses TRBV15 and TRBJ2-1; TRBD2 might be the D (7 bases). Deletions cut 3 bases from V and 4 bases from J, with 10 bases between. The CDR3 runs 14 residues. In germline, CDR1 is LNHNV, CDR2 YYDKDF (reference sequence). The CDR3 sequence: CATSSGGPYNEQFF. The CDR3 DNA reads TGTGCCACCAGCAGCGGGGGGCCTTACAATGAGCAGTTCTTC.

The chain has TRBV7-6 and TRBJ1-2, with 7 bases lining up with TRBD1. Germline V CDR1 and CDR2: SGHVS, FNYEAQ. The CDR3 sequence is 15 residues long. The trim removed 1 base at V and 0 bases at J, leaving 2 bases unmatched. CDR3 amino acids: CASSLGGQTNYGYTF. In DNA, the CDR3 is TGTGCCAGCAGCTTAGGGGGACAGACTAACTATGGCTACACCTTC.

J is TRBJ2-7 and V is TRBV18, with a possible D match to TRBD2 (5 bases). This CDR3 is built from 14 residues. Germline V gives CDR1 KGHSH, CDR2 LQKENI. Trimming removed 0 bases from V and 6 bases from J, with 12 bases in between. Written as DNA, the CDR3 is TGTGCCAGCTCACCACCGTTAGAGGGATCCGAGCAGTACTTC. The encoded protein is CASSPPLEGSEQYF. The full variable domain, in which reference TRBV18 and TRBJ2-7 provide the parts outside the CDR3, is NAGVMQNPRHLVRRRGQEARLRCSPMKGHSHVYWYRQLPEEGLKFMVYLQKENIIDESGMPKERFSAEFPKEGPSILRIQQVVRGDSAAYFCASSPPLEGSEQYFGPGTRLTVT.

The chain joins TRBV5-1 to TRBJ1-1; D not resolved. The CDR3 covers 13 residues. Germline CDR1 reads SGHRS; CDR2 reads YFSETQ. Trimming left V 4 bases short and J 3 bases short, with 10 bases between. CDR3 sequence (DNA): TGCGCCAGCAGCCTCGGTACCCACACTGAAGCTTTCTTT. Translated, it gives CASSLGTHTEAFF.

This clone has only a few counts. The sample contains more than one DNA sequence encoding this CDR3. The chain carries TRBV25-1 and TRBJ1-5; 8 bases map to TRBD1. Germline V gene lookup returns CDR1 MGHDK and CDR2 SYGVNS. With V trimmed by 6 bases and J by 5 bases, 3 bases remained unmatched. The CDR3 length is 13 residues. As DNA, the CDR3 is TGTGCCAGCAGAGGACAGGGCGATCAGCCCCAGCATTTT. Its translation is CASRGQGDQPQHF. Full variable domain (remainder filled in from reference TRBV25-1 and TRBJ1-5): EADIYQTPRYLVIGTGKKITLECSQTMGHDKMYWYQQDPGMELHLIHYSYGVNSTEKGDLSSESTVSRIRTEHFPLTLESARPSHTSQYLCASRGQGDQPQHFGDGTRLSIL.

V usage is TRBV5-1 and J usage is TRBJ2-7; D may correspond to TRBD1 or TRBD2 (6 bases each). The CDR3 sequence is 14 residues long. Germline lookup yields CDR1 SGHRS and CDR2 YFSETQ. V was cut by 2 bases and J by 3 bases, with 12 bases left in between. The CDR3 nucleotides are TGCGCCAGCAGCTTCGGGGGCAATTTCTACGAGCAGTACTTC. It encodes CASSFGGNFYEQYF.

V usage is TRBV10-3 and J usage is TRBJ2-3; 7 positions agree with TRBD2. This CDR3 contains 15 residues. V gave up 0 bases and J gave up 4 bases; unmatched junction bases: 4. Germline CDR1 ENHRY, CDR2 SYGVKD. The CDR3, as DNA: TGTGCCATCAGTGAGTCGAGTCTAGCGGCAGATACGCAGTATTTT. Translating gives CAISESSLAADTQYF.

The chain carries TRBV5-1 and TRBJ2-2, with a possible D match to TRBD1 (6 bases). The CDR3 is 15 residues long. Germline lookup yields CDR1 SGHRS and CDR2 YFSETQ. The germline V and J ends were trimmed by 3 bases and 0 bases, with 9 bases remaining between them. CDR3 DNA sequence: TGCGCCAGCAGCTGGGACAACCCGAACACCGGGGAGCTGTTTTTT. It is translated as CASSWDNPNTGELFF.

The chain employs TRBV5-5 and TRBJ1-1; D possibly corresponds to TRBD1 (5 bases). Between the trimmed V and J ends, which lost 0 bases and 4 bases, there was a span of 13 bases. Per germline, CDR1 SGHKS and CDR2 YYEKEE (reference sequence). CDR3 length: 15 amino acids. The CDR3 bases are TGTGCCAGCAGCTTGGATACAGGTAGCTTCACTGAAGCTTTCTTT. Protein sequence: CASSLDTGSFTEAFF.